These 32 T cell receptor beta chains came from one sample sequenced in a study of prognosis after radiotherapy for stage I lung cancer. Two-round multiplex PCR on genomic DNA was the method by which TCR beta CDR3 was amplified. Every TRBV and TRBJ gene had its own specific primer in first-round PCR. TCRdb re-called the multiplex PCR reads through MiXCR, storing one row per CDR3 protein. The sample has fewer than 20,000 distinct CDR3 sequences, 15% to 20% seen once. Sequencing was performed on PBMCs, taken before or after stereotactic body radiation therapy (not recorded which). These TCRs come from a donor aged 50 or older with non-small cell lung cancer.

CDR3 region: CASSHLRQGQETQYF. CDR3 sequence (DNA): TGTGCCAGCAGCCACCTGCGTCAGGGTCAAGAGACCCAGTACTTC. The chain carries TRBV3-1 and TRBJ2-5; D perhaps matches TRBD1 (5 bases). Germline V gene lookup returns CDR1 LGHDT and CDR2 YNNKEL (reference sequence). V gave up 3 bases and J gave up 2 bases, with 13 bases separating them. The CDR3 has 15 residues.

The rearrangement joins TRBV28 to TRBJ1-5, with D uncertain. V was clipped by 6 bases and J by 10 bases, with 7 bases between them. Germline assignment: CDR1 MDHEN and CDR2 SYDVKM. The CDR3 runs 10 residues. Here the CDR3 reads CASSTRPQHF. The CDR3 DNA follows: TGTGCCAGCAGCACTCGTCCCCAGCATTTT.

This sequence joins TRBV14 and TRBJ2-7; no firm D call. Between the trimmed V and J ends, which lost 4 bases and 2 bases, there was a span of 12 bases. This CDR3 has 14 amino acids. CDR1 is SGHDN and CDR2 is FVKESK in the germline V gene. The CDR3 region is CASSLPASAYEQYF. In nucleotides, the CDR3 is TGTGCCAGCAGCCTCCCGGCCTCGGCCTACGAGCAGTACTTC.

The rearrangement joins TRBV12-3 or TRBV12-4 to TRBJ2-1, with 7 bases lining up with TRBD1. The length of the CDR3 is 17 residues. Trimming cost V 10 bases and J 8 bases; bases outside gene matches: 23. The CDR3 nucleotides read TGTGCCATTAACTACCCGACCGGGACAGTGGCCCGCGATGAGCAGTTCTTC. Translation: CAINYPTGTVARDEQFF.

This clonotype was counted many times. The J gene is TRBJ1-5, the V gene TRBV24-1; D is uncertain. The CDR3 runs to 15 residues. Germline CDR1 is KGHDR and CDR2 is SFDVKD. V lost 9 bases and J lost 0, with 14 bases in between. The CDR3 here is CATAPHTSSNQPQHF. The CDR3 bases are TGTGCCACCGCCCCTCACACATCTAGCAATCAGCCCCAGCATTTT.

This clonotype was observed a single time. CDR3 nucleotide sequence: TGTGCCAGCAGTTCCAAAGGGGCCACTGAAGCTTTCTTT. It encodes CASSSKGATEAFF. J is TRBJ1-1 and V is TRBV6-2 or TRBV6-3; possible D gene TRBD1, 5 bases. The V gene lost 4 bases and the J gene lost 4 bases, with 10 bases spanning the gap. The CDR3 extends over 13 amino acids. Germline V gene data show CDR1 as MNHEY and CDR2 as SVGEGT.

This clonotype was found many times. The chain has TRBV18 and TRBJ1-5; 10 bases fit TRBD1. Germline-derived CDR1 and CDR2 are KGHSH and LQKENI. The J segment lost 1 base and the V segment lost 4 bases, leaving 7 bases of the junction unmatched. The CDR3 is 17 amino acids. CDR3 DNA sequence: TGTGCCAGCTCACAGGAATGGACAGGGGGGAGCAATCAGCCCCAGCATTTT. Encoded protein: CASSQEWTGGSNQPQHF.

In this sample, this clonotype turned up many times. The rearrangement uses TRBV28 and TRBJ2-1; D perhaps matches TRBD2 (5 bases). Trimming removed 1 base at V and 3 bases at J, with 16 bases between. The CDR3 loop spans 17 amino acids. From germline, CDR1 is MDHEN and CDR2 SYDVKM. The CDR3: CASSLSDSQVDYNEQFF. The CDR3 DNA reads TGTGCCAGCAGTTTATCGGACTCCCAGGTGGACTACAATGAGCAGTTCTTC.

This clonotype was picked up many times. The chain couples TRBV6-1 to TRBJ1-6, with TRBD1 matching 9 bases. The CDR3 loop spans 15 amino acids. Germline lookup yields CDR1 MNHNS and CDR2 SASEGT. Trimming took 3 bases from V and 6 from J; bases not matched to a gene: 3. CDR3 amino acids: CASSEWGQGNSPLHF. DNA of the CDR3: TGTGCCAGCAGTGAGTGGGGACAGGGTAATTCACCCCTCCACTTT.

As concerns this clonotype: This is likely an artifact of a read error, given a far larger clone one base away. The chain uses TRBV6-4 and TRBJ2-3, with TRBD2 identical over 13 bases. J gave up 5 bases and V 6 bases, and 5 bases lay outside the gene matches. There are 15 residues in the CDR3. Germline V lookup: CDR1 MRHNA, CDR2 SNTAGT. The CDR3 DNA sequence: TGTGCCAGCAGACTAGCGGGAGGGGACGGAGATACGCAGTATTTT. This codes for CASRLAGGDGDTQYF.

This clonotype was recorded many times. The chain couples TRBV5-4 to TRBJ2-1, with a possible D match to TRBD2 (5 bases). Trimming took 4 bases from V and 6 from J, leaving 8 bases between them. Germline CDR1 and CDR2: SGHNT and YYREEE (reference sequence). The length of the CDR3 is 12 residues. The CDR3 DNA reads TGTGCCAGCAGCACCACTAGCAATGAGCAGTTCTTC. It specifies CASSTTSNEQFF.

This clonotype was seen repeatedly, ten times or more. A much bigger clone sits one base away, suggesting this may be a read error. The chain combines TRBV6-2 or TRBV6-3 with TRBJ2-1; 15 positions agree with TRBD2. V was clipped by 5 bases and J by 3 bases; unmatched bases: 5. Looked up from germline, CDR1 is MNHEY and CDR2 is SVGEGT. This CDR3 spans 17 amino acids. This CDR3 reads CASSDGLAGGLYNEQFF. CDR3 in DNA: TGTGCCAGCAGTGACGGACTAGCGGGGGGGCTCTACAATGAGCAGTTCTTC.

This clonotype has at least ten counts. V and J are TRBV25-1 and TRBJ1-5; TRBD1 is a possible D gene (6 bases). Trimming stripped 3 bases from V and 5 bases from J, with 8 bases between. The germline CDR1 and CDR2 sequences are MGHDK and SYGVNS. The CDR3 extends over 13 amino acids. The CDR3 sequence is CASSDNRDQPQHF. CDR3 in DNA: TGTGCCAGCAGTGATAACAGGGATCAGCCCCAGCATTTT. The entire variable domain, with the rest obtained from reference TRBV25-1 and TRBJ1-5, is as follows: EADIYQTPRYLVIGTGKKITLECSQTMGHDKMYWYQQDPGMELHLIHYSYGVNSTEKGDLSSESTVSRIRTEHFPLTLESARPSHTSQYLCASSDNRDQPQHFGDGTRLSIL.

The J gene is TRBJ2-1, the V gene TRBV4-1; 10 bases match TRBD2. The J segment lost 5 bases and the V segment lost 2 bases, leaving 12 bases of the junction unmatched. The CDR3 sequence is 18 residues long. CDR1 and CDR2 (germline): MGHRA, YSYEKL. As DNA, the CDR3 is TGCGCCAGCAGCCAAAGGGCCCCAACAGCGGGGGGGAACAATGAGCAGTTCTTC. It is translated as CASSQRAPTAGGNNEQFF.

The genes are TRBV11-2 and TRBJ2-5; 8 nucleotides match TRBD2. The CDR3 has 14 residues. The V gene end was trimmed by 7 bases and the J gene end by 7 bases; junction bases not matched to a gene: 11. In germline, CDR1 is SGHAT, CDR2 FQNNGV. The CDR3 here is CASTFTRGAGTQYF. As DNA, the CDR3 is TGTGCCAGCACCTTTACGCGGGGGGCAGGGACCCAGTACTTC.

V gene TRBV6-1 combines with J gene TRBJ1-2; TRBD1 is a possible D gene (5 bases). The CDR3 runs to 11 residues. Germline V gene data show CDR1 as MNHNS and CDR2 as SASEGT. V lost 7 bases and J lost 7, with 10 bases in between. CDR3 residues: CASTGGGGYTF. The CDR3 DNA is TGTGCCAGCACGGGGGGGGGTGGCTACACCTTC.

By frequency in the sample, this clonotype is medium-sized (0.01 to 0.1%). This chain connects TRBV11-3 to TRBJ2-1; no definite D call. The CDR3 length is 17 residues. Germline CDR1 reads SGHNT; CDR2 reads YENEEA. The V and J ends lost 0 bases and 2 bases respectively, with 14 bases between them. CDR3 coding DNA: TGTGCCAGCAGCTTAGATCGGGTGGAATGGGCCTACAATGAGCAGTTCTTC. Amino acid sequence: CASSLDRVEWAYNEQFF.

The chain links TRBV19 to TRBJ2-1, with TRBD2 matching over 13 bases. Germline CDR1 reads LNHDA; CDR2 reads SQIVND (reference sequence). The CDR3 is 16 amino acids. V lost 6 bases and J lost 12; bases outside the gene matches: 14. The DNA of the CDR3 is TGTGCCAGTAGCCGGACTAGCGGGGGCCTCGGTCGGGGGCAGTTCTTC. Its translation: CASSRTSGGLGRGQFF.

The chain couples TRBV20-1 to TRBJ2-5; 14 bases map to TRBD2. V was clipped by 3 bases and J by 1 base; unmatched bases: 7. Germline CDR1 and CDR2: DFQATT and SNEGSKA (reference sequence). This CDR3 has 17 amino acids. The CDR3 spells CSASRTSGRFIQETQYF. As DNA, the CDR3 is TGCAGTGCTAGTAGGACTAGCGGGAGGTTCATCCAAGAGACCCAGTACTTC.

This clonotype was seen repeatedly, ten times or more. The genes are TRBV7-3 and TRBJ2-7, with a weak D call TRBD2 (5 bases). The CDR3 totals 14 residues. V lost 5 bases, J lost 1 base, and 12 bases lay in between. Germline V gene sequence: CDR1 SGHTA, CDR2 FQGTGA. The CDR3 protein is CASSARTHSYEQYV. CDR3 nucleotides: TGTGCCAGCAGCGCCCGGACTCATTCCTACGAGCAGTACGTC.

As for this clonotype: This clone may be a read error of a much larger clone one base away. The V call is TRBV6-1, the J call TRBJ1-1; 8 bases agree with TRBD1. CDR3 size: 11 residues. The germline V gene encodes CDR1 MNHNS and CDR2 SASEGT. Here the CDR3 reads CASTTGVEDFF. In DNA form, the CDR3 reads TGTGCCAGCACGACAGGGGTCGAAGATTTCTTT.

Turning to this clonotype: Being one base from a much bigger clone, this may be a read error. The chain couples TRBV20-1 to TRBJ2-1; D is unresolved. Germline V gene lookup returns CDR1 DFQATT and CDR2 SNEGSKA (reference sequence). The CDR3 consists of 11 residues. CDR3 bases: TGCTGTGCCCAAAGGGTCAATGAGCAGTTCTTC. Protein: CCAQRVNEQFF.

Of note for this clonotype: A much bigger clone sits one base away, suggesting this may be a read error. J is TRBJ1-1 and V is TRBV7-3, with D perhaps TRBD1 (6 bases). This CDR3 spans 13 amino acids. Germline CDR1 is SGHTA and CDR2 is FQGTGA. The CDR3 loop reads CDSRKRGDTEAFF. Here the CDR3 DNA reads TGTGACAGCCGGAAAAGGGGGGACACTGAAGCTTTCTTT.

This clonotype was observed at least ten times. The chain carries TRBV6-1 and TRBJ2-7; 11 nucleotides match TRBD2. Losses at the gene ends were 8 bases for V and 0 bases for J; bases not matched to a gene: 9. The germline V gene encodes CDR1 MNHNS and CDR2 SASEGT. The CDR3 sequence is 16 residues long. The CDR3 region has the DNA TGTGCCAGCGCACAGTCGACTAGCGGGGTCTCCTACGAGCAGTACTTC. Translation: CASAQSTSGVSYEQYF.

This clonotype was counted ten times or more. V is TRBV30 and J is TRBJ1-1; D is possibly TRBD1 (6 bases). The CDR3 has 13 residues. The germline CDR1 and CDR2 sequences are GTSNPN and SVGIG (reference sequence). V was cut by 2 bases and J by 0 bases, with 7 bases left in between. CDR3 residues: CAWSQGMNTEAFF. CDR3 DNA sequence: TGTGCCTGGAGTCAGGGGATGAACACTGAAGCTTTCTTT.

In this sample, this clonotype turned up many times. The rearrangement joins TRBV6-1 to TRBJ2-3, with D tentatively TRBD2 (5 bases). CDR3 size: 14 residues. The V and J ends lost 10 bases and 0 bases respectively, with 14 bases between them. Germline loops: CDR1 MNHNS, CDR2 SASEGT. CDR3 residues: CAKLGQPSTDTQYF. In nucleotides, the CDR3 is TGTGCCAAACTAGGTCAACCTAGCACAGATACGCAGTATTTT.

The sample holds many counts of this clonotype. The CDR3 protein is CASSNRLVGTQYF. The CDR3 coding sequence is TGTGCCAGTAGTAATCGACTAGTGGGTACGCAGTATTTT. The chain is built from TRBV19 and TRBJ2-3, with TRBD2 as a possible D gene (6 bases). This CDR3 region has 13 residues. V was clipped by 4 bases and J by 8 bases, with 13 bases between them. Germline V lookup: CDR1 LNHDA, CDR2 SQIVND (reference sequence).

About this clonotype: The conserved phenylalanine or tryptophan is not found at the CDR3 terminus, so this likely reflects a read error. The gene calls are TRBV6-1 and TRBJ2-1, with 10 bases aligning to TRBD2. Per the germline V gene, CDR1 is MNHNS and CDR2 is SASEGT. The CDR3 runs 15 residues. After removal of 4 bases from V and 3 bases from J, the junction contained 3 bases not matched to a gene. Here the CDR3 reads CASSALAGLYNEQFL. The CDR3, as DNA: TGTGCCAGCAGTGCACTAGCGGGACTCTACAATGAGCAGTTCCTC.

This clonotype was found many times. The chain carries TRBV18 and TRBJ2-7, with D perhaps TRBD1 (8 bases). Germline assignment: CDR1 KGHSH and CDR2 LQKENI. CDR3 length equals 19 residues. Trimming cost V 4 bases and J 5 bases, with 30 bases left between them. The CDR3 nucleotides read TGTGCCAGCTCACAAAGGGCGACAGGGGCTTGGCGGGAGCCCAACGAGCAGTACTTC. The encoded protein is CASSQRATGAWREPNEQYF.

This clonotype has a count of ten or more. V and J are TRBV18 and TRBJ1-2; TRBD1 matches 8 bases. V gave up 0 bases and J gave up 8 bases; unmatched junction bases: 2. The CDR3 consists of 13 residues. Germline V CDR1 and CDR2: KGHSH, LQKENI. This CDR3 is CASSPPDREGYTF. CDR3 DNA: TGTGCCAGCTCACCACCGGACAGGGAAGGCTACACCTTC.

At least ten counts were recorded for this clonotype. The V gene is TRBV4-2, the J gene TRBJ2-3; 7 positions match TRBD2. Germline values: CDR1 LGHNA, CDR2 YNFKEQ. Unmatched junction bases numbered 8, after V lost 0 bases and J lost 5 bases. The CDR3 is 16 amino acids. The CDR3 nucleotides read TGTGCCAGCAGCCAAGAGGGCGTCGGGGGGAGAGATACGCAGTATTTT. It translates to CASSQEGVGGRDTQYF.

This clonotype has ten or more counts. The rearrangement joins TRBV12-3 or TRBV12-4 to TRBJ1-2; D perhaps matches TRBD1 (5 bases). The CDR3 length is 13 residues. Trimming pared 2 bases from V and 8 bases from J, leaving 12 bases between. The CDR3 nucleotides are TGTGCCAGCAGTTTAAGGGGCCGCGTGGGCTACACCTTC. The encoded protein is CASSLRGRVGYTF.